This TCR beta chain is from a study of T cells in Graves' hyperthyroidism and ophthalmopathy. Looking at the study overall: At initial diagnosis, before any treatment had begun, peripheral blood was obtained. Points from the study as a whole: The model anticipated ophthalmopathy a median about 7.1 months pre-onset. Most thyroid-expanded clonotypes above 0.001 were also found in blood.

What was amplified from RNA transcripts were TCR beta CDR3 regions. Carried out on the TCR CDR3, a first-round RT-PCR used the HTBI primer set. TCRdb itself ran the multiplex PCR reads through MiXCR, one entry per CDR3 protein. The sample includes approximately 360,000 distinct CDR3 sequences, approximately 25% of them seen just once. PBMCs were derived from 10 ml fresh peripheral blood. Germline trimming cut 4 bases from V and 2 bases from J; bases unmatched to any gene: 8. Germline V gives CDR1 SGHAT, CDR2 FQNNGV. The CDR3 extends over 16 amino acids. Many counts were recorded for this clonotype. Its antigen is unidentified.

Sequencing was carried out using blood. The chain carries TRBV11-2 and TRBJ2-7; 10 nucleotides align to TRBD2. The receptor was derived from a man aged 45-65 years with Graves' hyperthyroidism. CDR3 protein: CASSSNSGRKTYEQYF. The CDR3, as DNA: TGTGCCAGCAGCTCAAATAGCGGGAGGAAAACCTACGAGCAGTACTTC.